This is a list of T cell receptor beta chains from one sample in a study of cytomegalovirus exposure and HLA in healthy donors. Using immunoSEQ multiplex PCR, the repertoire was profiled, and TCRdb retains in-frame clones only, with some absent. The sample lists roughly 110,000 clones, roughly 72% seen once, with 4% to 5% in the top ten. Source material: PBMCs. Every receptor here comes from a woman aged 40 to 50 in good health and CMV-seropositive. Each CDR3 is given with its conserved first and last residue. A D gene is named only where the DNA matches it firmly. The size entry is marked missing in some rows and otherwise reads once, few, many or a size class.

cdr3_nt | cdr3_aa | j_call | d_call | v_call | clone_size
TGTGCCAGCAGCTTAAACACACCCCTCCACGAGCAGTACTTC | CASSLNTPLHEQYF | TRBJ2-7 | . | TRBV5-8 | .
TGCGCCAGCAGCTGGCAGGGGTACAATGAGCAGTTCTTC | CASSWQGYNEQFF | TRBJ2-1 | . | TRBV5-1 | .
TGTGCCAGCAGTTTAGGCGGGGGGGCGGGTGAGCAGTTCTTC | CASSLGGGAGEQFF | TRBJ2-1 | TRBD2 | TRBV27 | .
TGTGCCAGCACGGGACAGGGGCCCAATGAGCAGTTCTTC | CASTGQGPNEQFF | TRBJ2-1 | TRBD1 | TRBV6-1 | once
TGTGCCAGCTCACCACAGCCTTTTGAAGCTTTCTTT | CASSPQPFEAFF | TRBJ1-1 | . | TRBV18 | few
TGCGCCAGCAGCCCAGGGGTGGCGGGTTGGGATGGCTACACCTTC | CASSPGVAGWDGYTF | TRBJ1-2 | . | TRBV4-3 | .
TGTTCCAGCAGCGGGAGGGCACTAAGCTCCTACGAGCAGTACTTC | CSSSGRALSSYEQYF | TRBJ2-7 | TRBD2 | TRBV7-9 | .
TGTGCCAGCAGCTTGCGAACAGGGGGTGGCTACACCTTC | CASSLRTGGGYTF | TRBJ1-2 | TRBD1 | TRBV5-8 | .
TGTGCCAGCAGTTGGGACCCGGGACAGGGTTTGGAGACCCAATACTTC | CASSWDPGQGLETQYF | TRBJ2-5 | TRBD1 | TRBV27 | .
TGTGCCAGCTCACCACCCTTGGGACTAGCGGGAGGGTATAGCTACAATGAGCAGTTCTTC | CASSPPLGLAGGYSYNEQFF | TRBJ2-1 | TRBD2 | TRBV18 | .
TGCAGTGCCCCGCGGAGTAGAGAGGCTTTCTTT | CSAPRSREAFF | TRBJ1-1 | . | TRBV20-1 | once
TGTGCCAGCTCGCCCGGAGCAACTAATGAAAAACTGTTTTTT | CASSPGATNEKLFF | TRBJ1-4 | . | TRBV18 | .
TGCGCCAGCAGCCAAGCCGGACTAGGGAGGTCTAATACGCAGTATTTT | CASSQAGLGRSNTQYF | TRBJ2-3 | TRBD2 | TRBV4-1 | .
TGTGCCAGCAGCCCCTACAGGCTCGAGACCTCACCCATTGAAGCTTTCTTT | CASSPYRLETSPIEAFF | TRBJ1-1 | . | TRBV4-2 | .
TGTGCCAGCAGCGCCTTCAGGGGGCTAAACACTGAAGCTTTCTTT | CASSAFRGLNTEAFF | TRBJ1-1 | TRBD1 | TRBV11-2 | few
TGTGCCAGCAGCTTATCAGGCAATAATTCACCCCTCCACTTT | CASSLSGNNSPLHF | TRBJ1-6 | . | TRBV7-9 | once
TGCGCCAGCAGCCAAGATGGCACGGCGGGTAATGAAAAACTGTTTTTT | CASSQDGTAGNEKLFF | TRBJ1-4 | . | TRBV4-1 | .
TGTGCCAGCAGTTCCGGGACAACTAACTATGGCTACACCTTC | CASSSGTTNYGYTF | TRBJ1-2 | . | TRBV6-5 | .
TGTGCCAGTAGTATGTCCGGGACAGCATTTACAGATACGCAGTATTTT | CASSMSGTAFTDTQYF | TRBJ2-3 | TRBD1 | TRBV19 | .
TGTGCCAGCAGTTTGCGGACTAGCCGAGCCTACGAGCAGTACTTC | CASSLRTSRAYEQYF | TRBJ2-7 | TRBD2 | TRBV28 | once
TGTGCCAGCAGCTTCTTTTCCGGGACACTTGCCTCCTACGAGCAGTACTTC | CASSFFSGTLASYEQYF | TRBJ2-7 | . | TRBV7-2 | .
TGTGCCAGCAGCTTGGGACTAGCGGGGGACCATACGCAGTATTTT | CASSLGLAGDHTQYF | TRBJ2-3 | TRBD2 | TRBV5-6 | few
TGTGCCACCAGCAGAGAGTTAGCGGGGGGCCTATCGGAGACCCAGTACTTC | CATSRELAGGLSETQYF | TRBJ2-5 | TRBD2 | TRBV15 | .
TGTGCCAGCAAGGGCGGGACAGGGTCCTACGAGCAGTACTTC | CASKGGTGSYEQYF | TRBJ2-7 | TRBD1 | TRBV6-1 | .
TGTGCCAGCAGCTTTGGGATTGGGGCGGAAAGTAATGAAAAACTGTTTTTT | CASSFGIGAESNEKLFF | TRBJ1-4 | . | TRBV7-9 | .
TGCGCCAGCAGCTCGGGACTAGCGGGGGGGCCTGGCACCGGGGAGCTGTTTTTT | CASSSGLAGGPGTGELFF | TRBJ2-2 | TRBD2 | TRBV5-1 | .
TGTGCCAGCAGTGAAATGAAGCTCTATGGCTACACCTTC | CASSEMKLYGYTF | TRBJ1-2 | . | TRBV6-5 | .
TGCAGCGTATTAGGACAGGGGCCCAATCAGCCCCAGCATTTT | CSVLGQGPNQPQHF | TRBJ1-5 | TRBD1 | TRBV29-1 | .
TGTGCCAGCAGACAGGGGCCTATTACAATGAACACTGAAGCTTTCTTT | CASRQGPITMNTEAFF | TRBJ1-1 | TRBD1 | TRBV27 | .
TGTGCCAGCAGCCCAAGCGGGACTTCGGGAGGGCATACGCAGTATTTT | CASSPSGTSGGHTQYF | TRBJ2-3 | TRBD2 | TRBV11-2 | once
TGTTCCAGCAGCTTAGCTCTAGCGGGGACTTACAATGAGCAGTTCTTC | CSSSLALAGTYNEQFF | TRBJ2-1 | TRBD2 | TRBV7-9 | .
TGTGCCAGTAGTATGGGGGGGGAGACCCAGTACTTC | CASSMGGETQYF | TRBJ2-5 | TRBD2 | TRBV19 | .
TGTGCCAGTAGGGCCCGGGACAGGGGTGGCTACACCTTC | CASRARDRGGYTF | TRBJ1-2 | TRBD1 | TRBV19 | .
TGTGCCAGCAGCCCACGAGACAGGGCGGATACGCAGTATTTT | CASSPRDRADTQYF | TRBJ2-3 | TRBD1 | TRBV5-6 | few
TGTGCCAGCTCTCCCGGGTCCCGGACCTACGAGCAGTACTTC | CASSPGSRTYEQYF | TRBJ2-7 | . | TRBV18 | few
TGTGCCAGCAGTGAGTGGAATACAGGGAAAGAGACCCAGTACTTC | CASSEWNTGKETQYF | TRBJ2-5 | . | TRBV2 | .
TGCGCCAGCAGCTTGTTGGCGGGGGGGTCCTACGAGCAGTACTTC | CASSLLAGGSYEQYF | TRBJ2-7 | TRBD2 | TRBV5-1 | .
TGTGCCAGCAGCCTTCCAACTAATGAAAAACTGTTTTTT | CASSLPTNEKLFF | TRBJ1-4 | . | TRBV5-4 | .
TGCGCCAGCAGCCCGGGACAAGATGGAGATACGCAGTATTTT | CASSPGQDGDTQYF | TRBJ2-3 | . | TRBV5-1 | .
TGCGCCAGCAGCTTCGCAGGAAACACTGAAGCTTTCTTT | CASSFAGNTEAFF | TRBJ1-1 | . | TRBV5-1 | .
TGTGCCAGCAGCTCAGCGCGGGGCAGCACCGTTAATACGCAGTATTTT | CASSSARGSTVNTQYF | TRBJ2-3 | . | TRBV7-3 | .
TGTGCCAGCAGCCCCCAGGTGGTCCAATCCACTGAAGCTTTCTTT | CASSPQVVQSTEAFF | TRBJ1-1 | . | TRBV9 | .
TGTGCCAGCACCCTCCGACCGGGTGAAGCTTTCTTT | CASTLRPGEAFF | TRBJ1-1 | . | TRBV6-1 | .